The rows below give T cell receptor beta chains drawn from one sample of a study of CD8+ T cells in alopecia areata. The assay was immunoSEQ multiplex PCR, and TCRdb's table has in-frame clones only and misses some. The sample shows 150,000 to 200,000 clones, approximately 65% of them seen only once. The specimen was CD8+ T cells sorted from blood, collected at week 0. Receptors were obtained from a human donor with alopecia areata. The conserved cysteine and the conserved F or W are not part of the CDR3 here. Each record gives: J gene, V gene, CDR3 protein.

j_call: TRBJ2-5
v_call: TRBV4-1
cdr3_aa: ASSQNRDENQETQY

j_call: TRBJ2-6
v_call: TRBV27
cdr3_aa: ASSLSSGGGAGANVLT

j_call: TRBJ2-5
v_call: TRBV10-3
cdr3_aa: AISESRLDQY

j_call: TRBJ2-2
v_call: TRBV27
cdr3_aa: ASSLSGGTGELF

j_call: TRBJ2-5
v_call: TRBV11-2
cdr3_aa: ASSFEYQETQY

j_call: TRBJ2-3
v_call: TRBV4-1
cdr3_aa: ASSQKAGITDTQY

j_call: TRBJ2-5
v_call: TRBV29-1
cdr3_aa: SVEDPGQGVQETQY

j_call: TRBJ1-1
v_call: TRBV6-1
cdr3_aa: ASSEEWWTEAF

j_call: TRBJ1-4
v_call: TRBV12-5
cdr3_aa: ASGSAARGEKLF

j_call: TRBJ2-7
v_call: TRBV29-1
cdr3_aa: SVEDHRGRTYEQY

j_call: TRBJ2-2
v_call: TRBV7-9
cdr3_aa: ASSPTSGGPNTGELF

j_call: TRBJ2-5
v_call: TRBV14
cdr3_aa: ASSQVDSRADETQY

j_call: TRBJ2-1
v_call: TRBV7-9
cdr3_aa: ASSLGVSGAYNEQF

j_call: TRBJ2-7
v_call: TRBV13
cdr3_aa: ASSPAGGASYEQY